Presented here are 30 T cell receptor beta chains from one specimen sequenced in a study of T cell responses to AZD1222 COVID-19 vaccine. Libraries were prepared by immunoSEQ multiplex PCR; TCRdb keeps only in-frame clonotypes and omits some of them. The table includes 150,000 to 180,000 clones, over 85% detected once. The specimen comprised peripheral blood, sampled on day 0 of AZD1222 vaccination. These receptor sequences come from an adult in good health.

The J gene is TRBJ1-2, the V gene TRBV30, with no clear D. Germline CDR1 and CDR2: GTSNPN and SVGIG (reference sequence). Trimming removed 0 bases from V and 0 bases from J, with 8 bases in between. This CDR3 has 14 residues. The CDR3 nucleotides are TGTGCCTGGAGTGTAACACGAGCTAACTATGGCTACACCTTC. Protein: CAWSVTRANYGYTF.

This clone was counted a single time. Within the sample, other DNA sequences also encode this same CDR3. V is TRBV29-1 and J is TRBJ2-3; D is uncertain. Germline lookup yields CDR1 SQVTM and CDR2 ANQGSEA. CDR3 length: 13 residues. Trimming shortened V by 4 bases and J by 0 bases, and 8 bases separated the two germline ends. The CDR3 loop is CSVGPDSTDTQYF. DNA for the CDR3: TGCAGCGTTGGACCAGATAGCACAGATACGCAGTATTTT.

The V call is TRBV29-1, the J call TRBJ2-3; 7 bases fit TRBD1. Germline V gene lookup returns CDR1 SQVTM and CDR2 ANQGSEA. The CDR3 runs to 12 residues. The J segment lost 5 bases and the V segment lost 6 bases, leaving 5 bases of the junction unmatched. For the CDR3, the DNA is TGCAGCGTCCGACAGGGAAGAGATACGCAGTATTTT. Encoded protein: CSVRQGRDTQYF.

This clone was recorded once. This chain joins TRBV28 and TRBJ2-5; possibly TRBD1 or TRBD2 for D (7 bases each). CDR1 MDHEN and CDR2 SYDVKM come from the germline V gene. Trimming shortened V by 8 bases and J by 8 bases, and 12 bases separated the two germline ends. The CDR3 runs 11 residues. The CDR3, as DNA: TGTGCCAGCCAGGGGGGGGTAACCCAGTACTTC. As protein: CASQGGVTQYF. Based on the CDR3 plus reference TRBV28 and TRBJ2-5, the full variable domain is DVKVTQSSRYLVKRTGEKVFLECVQDMDHENMFWYRQDPGLGLRLIYFSYDVKMKEKGDIPEGYSVSREKKERFSLILESASTNQTSMYLCASQGGVTQYFGPGTRLLVL.

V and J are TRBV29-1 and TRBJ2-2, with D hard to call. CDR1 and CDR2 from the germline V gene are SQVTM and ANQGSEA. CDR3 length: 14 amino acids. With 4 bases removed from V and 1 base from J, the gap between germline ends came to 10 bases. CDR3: CSVGHQKNTGELFF. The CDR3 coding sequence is TGCAGCGTTGGGCACCAAAAGAACACCGGGGAGCTGTTTTTT.

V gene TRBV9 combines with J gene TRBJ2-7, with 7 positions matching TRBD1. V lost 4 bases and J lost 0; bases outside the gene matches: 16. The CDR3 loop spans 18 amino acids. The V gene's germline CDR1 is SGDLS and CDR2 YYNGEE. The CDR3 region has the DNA TGTGCCAGCAGCCCCCAAATAGGGGGCAGGAAAACCTCCTACGAGCAGTACTTC. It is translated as CASSPQIGGRKTSYEQYF.

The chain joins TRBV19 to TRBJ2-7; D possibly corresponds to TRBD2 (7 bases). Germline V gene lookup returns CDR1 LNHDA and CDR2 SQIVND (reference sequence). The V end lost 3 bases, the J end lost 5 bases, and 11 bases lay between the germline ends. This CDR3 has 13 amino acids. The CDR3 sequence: CASSMGGLDEQYF. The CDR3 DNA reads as TGTGCCAGTAGTATGGGGGGGCTCGACGAGCAGTACTTC.

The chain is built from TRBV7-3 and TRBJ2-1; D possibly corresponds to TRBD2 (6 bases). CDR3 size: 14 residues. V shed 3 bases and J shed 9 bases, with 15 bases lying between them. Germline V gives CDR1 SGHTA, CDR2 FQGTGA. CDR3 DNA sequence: TGTGCCAGCAGCTTCATGGGAGGAACGGGTGAGCAGTTCTTC. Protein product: CASSFMGGTGEQFF.

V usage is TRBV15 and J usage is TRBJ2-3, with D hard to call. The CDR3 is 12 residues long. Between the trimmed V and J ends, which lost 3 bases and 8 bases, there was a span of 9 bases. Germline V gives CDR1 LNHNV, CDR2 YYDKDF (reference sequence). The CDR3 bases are TGTGCCACCAGCAGGCGGAGAGCTACGCAGTATTTT. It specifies CATSRRRATQYF. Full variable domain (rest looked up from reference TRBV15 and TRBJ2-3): DAMVIQNPRYQVTQFGKPVTLSCSQTLNHNVMYWYQQKSSQAPKLLFHYYDKDFNNEADTPDNFQSRRPNTSFCFLDIRSPGLGDTAMYLCATSRRRATQYFGPGTRLTVL.

Written as DNA, the CDR3 is TGTGCCAGCAGCTTAGTTGGTTTTGAAAAACTGTTTTTT. Protein: CASSLVGFEKLFF. The chain has TRBV7-9 and TRBJ1-4; D gene unclear. The CDR3 totals 13 residues. Germline V gene sequence: CDR1 SEHNR, CDR2 FQNEAQ (reference sequence). Trimming shortened V by 1 base and J by 7 bases, and 7 bases separated the two germline ends.

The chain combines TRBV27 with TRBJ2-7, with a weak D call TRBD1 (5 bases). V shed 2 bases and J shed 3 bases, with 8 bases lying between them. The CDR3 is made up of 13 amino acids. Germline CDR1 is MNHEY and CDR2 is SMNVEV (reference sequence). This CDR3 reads CASSLIRGYEQYF. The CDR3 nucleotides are TGTGCCAGCAGTTTAATTAGGGGCTACGAGCAGTACTTC.

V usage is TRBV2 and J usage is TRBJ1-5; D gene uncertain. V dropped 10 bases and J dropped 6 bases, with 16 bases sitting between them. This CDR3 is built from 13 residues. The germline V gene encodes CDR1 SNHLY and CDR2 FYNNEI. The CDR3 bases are TGTGCCACCCAAGGAAATTCAGGTCAGCCCCAGCATTTT. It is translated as CATQGNSGQPQHF.

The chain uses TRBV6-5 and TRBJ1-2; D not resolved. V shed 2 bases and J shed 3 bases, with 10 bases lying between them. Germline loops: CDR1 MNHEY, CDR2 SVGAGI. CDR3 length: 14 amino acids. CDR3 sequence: CASSYGDSHYGYTF. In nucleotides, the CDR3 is TGTGCCAGCAGTTACGGGGATTCCCACTATGGCTACACCTTC.

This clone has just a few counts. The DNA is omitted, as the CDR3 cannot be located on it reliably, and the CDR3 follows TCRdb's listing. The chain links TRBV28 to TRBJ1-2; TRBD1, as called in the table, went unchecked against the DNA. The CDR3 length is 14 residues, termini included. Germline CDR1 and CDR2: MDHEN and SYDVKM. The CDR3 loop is CASSTSTGSYGYTF.

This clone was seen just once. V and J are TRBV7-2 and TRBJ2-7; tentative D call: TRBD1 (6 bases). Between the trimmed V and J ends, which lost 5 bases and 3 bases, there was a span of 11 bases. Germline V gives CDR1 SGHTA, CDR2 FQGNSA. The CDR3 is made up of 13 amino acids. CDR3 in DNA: TGTGCCAGCAGCCCCCGGACAGACTACGAGCAGTACTTC. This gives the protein CASSPRTDYEQYF.

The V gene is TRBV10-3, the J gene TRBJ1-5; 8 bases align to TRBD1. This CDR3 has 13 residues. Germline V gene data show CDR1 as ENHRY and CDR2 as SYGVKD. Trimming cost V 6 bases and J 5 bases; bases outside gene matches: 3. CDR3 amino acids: CAIRDRVDQPQHF. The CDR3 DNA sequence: TGTGCCATCAGGGACAGGGTTGATCAGCCCCAGCATTTT.

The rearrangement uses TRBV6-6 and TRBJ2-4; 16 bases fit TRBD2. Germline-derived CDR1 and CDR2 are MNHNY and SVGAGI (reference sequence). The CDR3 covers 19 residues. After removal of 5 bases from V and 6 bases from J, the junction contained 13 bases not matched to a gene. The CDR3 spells CASSPGPGLAGGPRNIQYF. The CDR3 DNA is TGTGCCAGCAGTCCCGGACCGGGACTAGCGGGGGGGCCCAGAAACATTCAGTACTTC.

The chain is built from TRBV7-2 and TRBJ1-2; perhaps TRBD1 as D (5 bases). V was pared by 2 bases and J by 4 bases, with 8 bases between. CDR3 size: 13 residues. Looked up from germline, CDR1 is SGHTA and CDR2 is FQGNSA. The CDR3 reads CASSLWGSYGYTF. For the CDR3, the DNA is TGTGCCAGCAGCTTATGGGGGAGCTATGGCTACACCTTC.

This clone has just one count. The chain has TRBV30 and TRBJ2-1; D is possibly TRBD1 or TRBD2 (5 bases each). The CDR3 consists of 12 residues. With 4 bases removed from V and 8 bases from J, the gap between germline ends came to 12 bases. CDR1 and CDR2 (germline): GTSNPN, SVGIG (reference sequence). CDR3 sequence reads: CAWTWGRDEQFF. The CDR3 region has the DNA TGTGCCTGGACCTGGGGACGCGATGAGCAGTTCTTC. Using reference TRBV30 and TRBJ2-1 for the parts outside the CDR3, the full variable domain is SQTIHQWPATLVQPVGSPLSLECTVEGTSNPNLYWYRQAAGRGLQLLFYSVGIGQISSEVPQNLSASRPQDRQFILSSKKLLLSDSGFYLCAWTWGRDEQFFGPGTRLTVL.

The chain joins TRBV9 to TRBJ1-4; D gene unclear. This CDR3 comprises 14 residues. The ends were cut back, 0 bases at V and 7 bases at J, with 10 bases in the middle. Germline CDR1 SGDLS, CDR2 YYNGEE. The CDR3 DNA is TGTGCCAGCAGCGTAGGGGCGCTACGTGAAAAACTGTTTTTT. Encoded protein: CASSVGALREKLFF.

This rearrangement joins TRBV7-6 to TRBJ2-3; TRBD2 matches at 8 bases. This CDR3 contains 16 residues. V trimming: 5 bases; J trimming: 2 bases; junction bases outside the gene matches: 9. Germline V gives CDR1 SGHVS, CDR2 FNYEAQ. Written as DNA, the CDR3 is TGTGCCAGCAGCCCCTCGTCGGGGGGGAACACAGATACGCAGTATTTT. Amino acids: CASSPSSGGNTDTQYF.

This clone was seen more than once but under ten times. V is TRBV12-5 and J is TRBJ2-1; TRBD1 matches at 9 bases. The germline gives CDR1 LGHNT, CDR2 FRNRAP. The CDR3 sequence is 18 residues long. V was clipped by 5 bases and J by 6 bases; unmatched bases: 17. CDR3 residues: CASGVRRSRTGAGNEQFF. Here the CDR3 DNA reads TGTGCTAGTGGTGTTCGTCGTTCCAGGACAGGGGCCGGCAATGAGCAGTTCTTC.

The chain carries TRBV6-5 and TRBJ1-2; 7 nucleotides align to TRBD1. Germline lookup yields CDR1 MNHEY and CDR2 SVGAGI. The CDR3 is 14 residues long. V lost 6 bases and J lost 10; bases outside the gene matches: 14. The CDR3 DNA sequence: TGTGCCAGCAGCGCCACTACAGGGGTAACTCACTACACCTTC. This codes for CASSATTGVTHYTF.

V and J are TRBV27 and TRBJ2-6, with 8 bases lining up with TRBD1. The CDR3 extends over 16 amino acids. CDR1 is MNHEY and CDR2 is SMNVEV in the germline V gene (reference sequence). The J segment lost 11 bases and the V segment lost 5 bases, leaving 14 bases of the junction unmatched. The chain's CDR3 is CASSPIGTGVLYVLTF. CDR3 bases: TGTGCCAGCAGTCCCATTGGGACAGGAGTTTTGTACGTCCTGACTTTC.

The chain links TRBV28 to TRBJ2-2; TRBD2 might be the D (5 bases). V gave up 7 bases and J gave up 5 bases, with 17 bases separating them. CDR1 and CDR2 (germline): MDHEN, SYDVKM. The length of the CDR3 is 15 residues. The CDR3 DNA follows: TGTGCCAGCACCGAACGGACTTTCGGTACCGGGGAGCTGTTTTTT. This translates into CASTERTFGTGELFF.

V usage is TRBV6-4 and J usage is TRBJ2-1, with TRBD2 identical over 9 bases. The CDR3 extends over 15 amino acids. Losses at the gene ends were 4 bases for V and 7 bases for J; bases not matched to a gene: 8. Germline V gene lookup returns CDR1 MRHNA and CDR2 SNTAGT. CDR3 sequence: CASSVIAGVSNEQFF. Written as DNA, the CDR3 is TGTGCCAGCAGTGTTATAGCGGGAGTGAGTAATGAGCAGTTCTTC.

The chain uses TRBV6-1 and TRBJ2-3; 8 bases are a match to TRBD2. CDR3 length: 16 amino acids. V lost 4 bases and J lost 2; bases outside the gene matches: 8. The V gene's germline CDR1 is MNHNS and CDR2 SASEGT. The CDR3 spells CASSGGLASITDTQYF. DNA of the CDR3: TGTGCCAGCAGTGGCGGACTAGCCTCTATCACAGATACGCAGTATTTT.

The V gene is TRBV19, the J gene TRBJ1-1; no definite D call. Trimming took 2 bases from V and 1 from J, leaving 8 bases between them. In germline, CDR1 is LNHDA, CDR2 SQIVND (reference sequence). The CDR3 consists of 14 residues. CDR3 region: CASSIQETNTEAFF. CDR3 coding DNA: TGTGCCAGTAGTATACAGGAGACGAACACTGAAGCTTTCTTT.

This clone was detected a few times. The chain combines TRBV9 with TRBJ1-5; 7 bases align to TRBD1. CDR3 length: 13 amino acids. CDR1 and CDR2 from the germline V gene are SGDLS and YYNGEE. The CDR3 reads CPQRWDSTQPQHF. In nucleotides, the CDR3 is TGTCCCCAGCGGTGGGACAGTACCCAGCCCCAGCATTTT.

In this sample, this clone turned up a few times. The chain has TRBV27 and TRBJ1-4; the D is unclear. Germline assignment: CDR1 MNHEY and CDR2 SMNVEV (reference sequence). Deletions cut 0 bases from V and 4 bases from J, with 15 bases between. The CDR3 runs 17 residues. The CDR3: CASSLSIKRGFNEKLFF. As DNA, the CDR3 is TGTGCCAGCAGTTTATCGATTAAGCGAGGGTTTAATGAAAAACTGTTTTTT.